These 18 T cell receptor beta chains originate from one sample sequenced in a study of radiotherapy plus CTLA-4 blockade in lung cancer. TCRdb's copy holds only in-frame clones and misses some; the assay was immunoSEQ multiplex PCR. The data contain approximately 70,000 clones, more than 70% of them seen just once; the ten biggest clones take up more than 15%. This specimen consisted of peripheral blood, obtained from a patient treated with radiotherapy plus ipilimumab. The receptors here all came from a human donor with non-small cell lung cancer whose response to radiotherapy plus ipilimumab could not be evaluated. Some clones in this sample may be carry-over from other donors' samples.

The chain couples TRBV19 to TRBJ1-5; 9 nucleotides agree with TRBD1. After removal of 9 bases from V and 2 bases from J, the junction contained 14 bases not matched to a gene. Looked up from germline, CDR1 is LNHDA and CDR2 is SQIVND (reference sequence). The CDR3 sequence is 17 residues long. The DNA for the CDR3 is TGTGCCAGCACCGTCACAGGGGGCCGATACGGCAATCAGCCCCAGCATTTT. Translated, it gives CASTVTGGRYGNQPQHF.

The J gene is TRBJ2-1, the V gene TRBV2, with 13 bases that match TRBD2. Germline assignment: CDR1 SNHLY and CDR2 FYNNEI. The CDR3 is made up of 14 amino acids. V lost 6 bases to trimming and J lost 15 bases; unmatched junction nucleotides: 11. CDR3 residues: CASSPRTSGGAPFF. The CDR3 bases are TGTGCCAGCAGCCCTAGAACTAGCGGGGGGGCACCGTTCTTC. Using reference TRBV2 and TRBJ2-1 for the parts outside the CDR3, the full variable domain is EPEVTQTPSHQVTQMGQEVILRCVPISNHLYFYWYRQILGQKVEFLVSFYNNEISEKSEIFDDQFSVERPDGSNFTLKIRSTKLEDSAMYFCASSPRTSGGAPFFGPGTRLTVL.

The chain links TRBV14 to TRBJ1-1, with D tentatively TRBD1 (5 bases). The CDR3 extends over 14 amino acids. V lost 4 bases and J lost 5, with 14 bases in between. Per germline, CDR1 SGHDN and CDR2 FVKESK. Here the CDR3 DNA reads TGTGCCAGCAGCCGGGGAATTACAGGTACTGAAGCTTTCTTT. Its translation is CASSRGITGTEAFF.

The rearrangement links TRBV7-8 to TRBJ2-1, with 7 bases that match TRBD1. This CDR3 comprises 15 residues. The V segment lost 1 base and the J segment 0 bases; nucleotides outside the gene matches: 0. Germline CDR1 SGHVS, CDR2 FQNEAQ. CDR3 sequence (DNA): TGTGCCAGCAGCTTAGACAGGGGCTCCTACAATGAGCAGTTCTTC. Amino acids: CASSLDRGSYNEQFF.

The V and J genes are TRBV15 and TRBJ2-3, with D unresolved. V was trimmed by 0 bases and J by 6 bases, leaving 13 bases between them. CDR1 and CDR2 from the germline V gene are LNHNV and YYDKDF (reference sequence). The CDR3 consists of 15 residues. The CDR3 coding sequence is TGTGCCACCAGCAGAGATCGTCCCCCCCAGGATACGCAGTATTTT. This sequence encodes CATSRDRPPQDTQYF.

The CDR3 protein is CASSFYQGTQYF. The CDR3, as DNA: TGTGCCAGCAGCTTTTACCAGGGTACGCAGTATTTT. V and J are TRBV5-6 and TRBJ2-3; D might be TRBD1 (5 bases). CDR3 length equals 12 residues. The germline V and J ends were trimmed by 2 bases and 8 bases, with 9 bases remaining between them. CDR1 is SGHDT and CDR2 is YYEEEE in the germline V gene.

The genes are TRBV12-5 and TRBJ2-2; D perhaps matches TRBD1 (6 bases). The CDR3 loop spans 16 amino acids. Germline V gene sequence: CDR1 LGHNT, CDR2 FRNRAP. Deletions cut 2 bases from V and 1 base from J, with 11 bases between. CDR3 DNA sequence: TGTGCTAGTGGTTTGTTCCGGACAGTGAACACCGGGGAGCTGTTTTTT. The encoded protein is CASGLFRTVNTGELFF.

This rearrangement joins TRBV19 to TRBJ2-1, with 12 bases lining up with TRBD2. The germline V gene encodes CDR1 LNHDA and CDR2 SQIVND (reference sequence). Trimming at V came to 0 bases and at J to 10 bases, leaving 4 bases not matched to a gene. The CDR3 length is 15 residues. The CDR3 DNA reads as TGTGCCAGTAGTATAGATCTGCTAGCGGGGGGGGAGCAGTTCTTC. It yields the protein CASSIDLLAGGEQFF.

This clone was observed a single time. The chain employs TRBV30 and TRBJ2-5; tentatively, D is TRBD2 (5 bases). CDR3 size: 11 residues. V was clipped by 2 bases and J by 4 bases, with 5 bases between them. Germline CDR1 is GTSNPN and CDR2 is SVGIG (reference sequence). The CDR3 loop reads CAWSRGETQYF. CDR3 bases: TGTGCCTGGAGTCGGGGAGAGACCCAGTACTTC.

The chain has TRBV10-3 and TRBJ1-6, with D maybe TRBD1 (6 bases). The CDR3 loop spans 15 amino acids. Germline assignment: CDR1 ENHRY and CDR2 SYGVKD. V lost 3 bases, J lost 8 bases, and 14 bases lay in between. Here the CDR3 DNA reads TGTGCCATCAGTGATACAGGGTTTGGGGATTCACCCCTCCACTTT. Translation gives CAISDTGFGDSPLHF.

The rearrangement uses TRBV7-6 and TRBJ2-1, with D possibly being TRBD1 (5 bases). The CDR3 spans 16 residues. Germline CDR1 reads SGHVS; CDR2 reads FNYEAQ. V lost 1 base to trimming and J lost 2 bases, with 12 bases between them. The CDR3 DNA follows: TGTGCCAGCAGCTTAGTCGAATCGGACACCTACAATGAGCAGTTCTTC. Translating it yields CASSLVESDTYNEQFF.

The gene calls are TRBV4-1 and TRBJ1-2; the match to TRBD1 covers 8 bases. The CDR3 spans 15 residues. After removal of 4 bases from V and 4 bases from J, the junction contained 8 bases not matched to a gene. Looked up from germline, CDR1 is MGHRA and CDR2 is YSYEKL. CDR3 residues: CASSLNDRGFYGYTF. CDR3 nucleotide sequence: TGCGCCAGCAGCCTAAACGACAGGGGTTTCTATGGCTACACCTTC.

This rearrangement joins TRBV5-8 to TRBJ1-2, with 8 bases matching TRBD1. Germline-derived CDR1 and CDR2 are SGHTS and YDEGEE. V trimming: 3 bases; J trimming: 3 bases; junction bases outside the gene matches: 10. The CDR3 extends over 16 amino acids. CDR3 residues: CASSSRRTGRDYGYTF. The CDR3 DNA sequence: TGTGCCAGCAGCTCCCGCCGGACAGGGCGGGACTATGGCTACACCTTC. The variable domain in full, completed from reference TRBV5-8 and TRBJ1-2, reads EAGVTQSPTHLIKTRGQQATLRCSPISGHTSVYWYQQALGLGLQFLLWYDEGEERNRGNFPPRFSGRQFPNYSSELNVNALELEDSALYLCASSSRRTGRDYGYTFGSGTRLTVV.

This clone is medium-sized. The chain uses TRBV6-5 and TRBJ1-3; D is uncertain. CDR1 and CDR2 (germline): MNHEY, SVGAGI. V was pared by 0 bases and J by 0 bases, with 6 bases between. CDR3 length: 15 residues. CDR3: CASSYSSRSGNTIYF. The CDR3, as DNA: TGTGCCAGCAGTTACTCGAGCCGCTCTGGAAACACCATATATTTT.

The rearrangement joins TRBV19 to TRBJ2-7; 10 nucleotides agree with TRBD1. Germline V gene sequence: CDR1 LNHDA, CDR2 SQIVND (reference sequence). With 6 bases clipped from V and 2 bases from J, the junction kept 4 bases outside the gene matches. This CDR3 comprises 14 residues. CDR3 sequence: CASSSGTGAYEQYF. CDR3 sequence (DNA): TGTGCCAGTAGCAGCGGGACAGGGGCCTACGAGCAGTACTTC.

The V and J genes are TRBV4-1 and TRBJ2-1, with D perhaps TRBD1 (5 bases). V was clipped by 0 bases and J by 1 base, with 16 bases between them. The length of the CDR3 is 18 residues. The germline V gene encodes CDR1 MGHRA and CDR2 YSYEKL. The CDR3 sequence is CASSQDRRALWSYNEQFF. Here the CDR3 DNA reads TGCGCCAGCAGCCAAGATCGCAGGGCACTTTGGTCCTACAATGAGCAGTTCTTC.

The CDR3 is CASSDRFRTVNYGYTF. CDR3 coding DNA: TGTGCCAGCAGTGACCGTTTCCGGACAGTGAACTATGGCTACACCTTC. This chain connects TRBV2 to TRBJ1-2; TRBD1 might be the D (6 bases). V gave up 3 bases and J gave up 2 bases, with 16 bases separating them. Germline CDR1 and CDR2: SNHLY and FYNNEI. The CDR3 is 16 amino acids.

V and J are TRBV23-1 and TRBJ2-1, with D unclear. TRBV23-1 is given ORF status, its function remaining uncertain. The CDR3 has 16 residues. With 6 bases removed from V and 5 bases from J, the gap between germline ends came to 20 bases. The CDR3: CASSLPTQSPNNEQFF. In nucleotides, the CDR3 is TGCGCCAGCAGCCTCCCTACCCAATCTCCTAACAATGAGCAGTTCTTC.